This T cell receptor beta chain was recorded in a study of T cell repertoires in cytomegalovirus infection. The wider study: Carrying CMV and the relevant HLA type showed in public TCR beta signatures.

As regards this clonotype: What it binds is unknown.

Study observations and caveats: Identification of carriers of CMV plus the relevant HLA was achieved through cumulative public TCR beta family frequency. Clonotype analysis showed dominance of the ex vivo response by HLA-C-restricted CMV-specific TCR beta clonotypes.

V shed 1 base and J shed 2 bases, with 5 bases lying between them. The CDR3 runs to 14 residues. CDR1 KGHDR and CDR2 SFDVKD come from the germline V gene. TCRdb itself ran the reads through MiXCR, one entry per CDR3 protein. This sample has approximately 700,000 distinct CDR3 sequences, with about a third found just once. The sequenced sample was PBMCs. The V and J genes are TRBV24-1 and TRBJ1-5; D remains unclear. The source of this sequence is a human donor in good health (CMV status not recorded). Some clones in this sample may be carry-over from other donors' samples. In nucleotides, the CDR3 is TGTGCCACCAGTGATTTAGTCGGCAATCAGCCCCAGCATTTT. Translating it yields CATSDLVGNQPQHF.